There are many counts of the clone carrying this T cell receptor (beta chain). In the same sample, other DNA sequences code for this CDR3. The data originate from a study of sequential checkpoint blockade in melanoma. At the level of the study: Both treatment sequences were followed by maintenance nivolumab. 85 to 95 pretreatment tumor DNA samples were TCRβ immunosequenced.

CDR3 size: 14 residues. The germline CDR1 and CDR2 sequences are SGHNT and YENEEA. Trimming removed 5 bases from V and 2 bases from J; junction bases left unmatched: 5. The table came from immunoSEQ multiplex PCR; TCRdb's copy has only in-frame clones and leaves some out. The top ten hold 6.5% to 9.5% of the sample, which has some 5,400 clones, about 20% seen once. The treatment here: randomized to nivolumab then ipilimumab (arm A) or the reverse (arm B). The receptor's source is a human donor with melanoma. Sequenced here: tumor tissue (inferred from file names), sampled from a patient given nivolumab and ipilimumab in sequence. The rearrangement links TRBV11-3 to TRBJ2-5, with 7 bases lining up with TRBD2. CDR3 sequence: CASSALGGQETQYF. The CDR3 DNA reads TGTGCCAGCAGCGCGCTGGGGGGGCAAGAGACCCAGTACTTC.